This TCR beta chain originates from a study of cytomegalovirus exposure and HLA in healthy donors. Study at large: Later analysis reported that the roughly 120 validation repertoires shared the platform of the roughly 680 first-cohort repertoires. Study-level points and caveats: Cytomegalovirus status was reportedly diagnosed by the classifier with high sensitivity and specificity. The tendency of first-cohort TCR clusters to co-occur in the roughly 130 validation repertoires emerged from a later analysis. Researchers counted roughly 160 TCR beta chains as cytomegalovirus-associated.

Repertoires were generated with immunoSEQ multiplex PCR, while TCRdb's copy carries only in-frame clones and drops some. This table has under 85,000 clones, approximately 95% appearing once. Concerning this clone itself: Its target is not known.

Germline CDR1 reads SNHLY; CDR2 reads FYNNEI. Trimming took off 6 bases at V and 7 bases at J, with 15 bases between the two ends. The CDR3 has 13 residues. This clonotype originated in a woman aged 18-29 years in good health and CMV-seropositive. The chain joins TRBV2 to TRBJ1-2, with a weak D call TRBD1 (5 bases). The source material was PBMCs. CDR3 sequence: CASRGTAGGGYTF. CDR3 in DNA: TGTGCCAGCAGGGGGACGGCGGGGGGTGGCTACACCTTC.